The 12 T cell receptor beta chains presented below share a single source sample, sequenced in a study of T cell responses to AZD1222 COVID-19 vaccine (dated by TCRdb to the early 2020s). The time point tag for this specimen amounts to: baseline before first vaccination. Library preparation was by the immunoSEQ multiplex PCR assay. TCRdb mirrors the immuneACCESS table, restricted to in-frame sequences. Some clones are absent from its copies; in checked studies, under half trace to an unresolved V gene, and the reason for the others is unknown. The table for this sample lists 150,000 to 200,000 clones; about 91% of them were counted only once. The ten largest clones represent more than 0.4% of the sample. The sample consisted of peripheral blood, taken on day 0 of AZD1222 vaccination. Source of these receptors: an adult in good health.

The V call is TRBV4-1, the J call TRBJ2-1, with 8 nucleotides matching TRBD2. This CDR3 comprises 16 residues. V lost 0 bases, J lost 5 bases, and 6 bases stayed unmatched. Germline V gives CDR1 MGHRA, CDR2 YSYEKL. The CDR3 DNA reads as TGCGCCAGCAGCCAAGATGGAAGCGGGAGAAACAATGAGCAGTTCTTC. This codes for CASSQDGSGRNNEQFF.

V and J are TRBV19 and TRBJ1-2, with D uncertain. Germline values: CDR1 LNHDA, CDR2 SQIVND (reference sequence). Trimming pared 7 bases from V and 6 bases from J, leaving 18 bases between. The CDR3 is made up of 14 amino acids. CDR3 nucleotide sequence: TGTGCCAGTAAATCGACCCGGGCAGTGAATGGCTACACCTTC. Translated: CASKSTRAVNGYTF.

The V gene is TRBV19, the J gene TRBJ1-2, with TRBD1 matching over 8 bases. CDR1 is LNHDA, CDR2 SQIVND, per germline (reference sequence). After removal of 0 bases from V and 8 bases from J, the junction contained 8 bases not matched to a gene. This CDR3 region has 15 residues. The CDR3 region is CASSIDRQGLGGYTF. DNA for the CDR3: TGTGCCAGTAGTATAGACCGACAGGGGCTGGGCGGCTACACCTTC.

The gene calls are TRBV5-1 and TRBJ1-4; tentatively, D is TRBD1 (5 bases). V lost 4 bases to trimming and J lost 10 bases, with 26 bases between them. Germline V CDR1 and CDR2: SGHRS, YFSETQ. The CDR3 contains 17 residues. The CDR3 protein is CASSPNRDGPGSGKLFF. The DNA for the CDR3 is TGCGCCAGCAGCCCCAACCGCGATGGTCCAGGGTCCGGAAAACTGTTTTTT.

The chain is built from TRBV7-6 and TRBJ1-1, with 8 bases aligning to TRBD1. Per germline, CDR1 SGHVS and CDR2 FNYEAQ. The CDR3 is 20 residues long. Trimming at V came to 0 bases and at J to 7 bases, leaving 22 bases not matched to a gene. The CDR3 coding sequence is TGTGCCAGCAGCTTAGCTCCTCTTCCTGGGGGTAGACAGGGGCGAAGTGAAGCTTTCTTT. As protein: CASSLAPLPGGRQGRSEAFF.

This clone appeared a single time. The chain has TRBV12-3 or TRBV12-4 and TRBJ1-1, with 9 bases fitting TRBD1. Germline trimming cut 7 bases from V and 3 bases from J; bases unmatched to any gene: 3. This CDR3 has 13 amino acids. The CDR3: CASNTGGYTEAFF. CDR3 in DNA: TGTGCCAGCAACACAGGGGGCTACACTGAAGCTTTCTTT.

This clone appeared once. V gene TRBV6-5 combines with J gene TRBJ2-2, with a tentative D call TRBD1 (6 bases). Trimming stripped 5 bases from V and 4 bases from J, with 14 bases between. The V gene's germline CDR1 is MNHEY and CDR2 SVGAGI. The CDR3 sequence is 15 residues long. Here the CDR3 reads CASSTGTSPTGELFF. The CDR3 bases are TGTGCCAGCAGTACCGGGACAAGCCCCACCGGGGAGCTGTTTTTT.

J is TRBJ2-5 and V is TRBV12-3 or TRBV12-4, with D perhaps TRBD1 (6 bases). Trimming pared 2 bases from V and 3 bases from J, leaving 7 bases between. This CDR3 has 13 amino acids. The CDR3 nucleotides are TGTGCCAGCAGTTTACAGGGGAAAGAGACCCAGTACTTC. Its protein product is CASSLQGKETQYF.

The gene calls are TRBV2 and TRBJ1-1; possibly TRBD1 for D (5 bases). V shed 9 bases and J shed 7 bases, with 21 bases lying between them. The V gene's germline CDR1 is SNHLY and CDR2 FYNNEI. The CDR3 has 14 residues. CDR3 bases: TGTGCCAGGAAACCGCTGGGACGGCCAGTTGAAGCTTTCTTT. It yields the protein CARKPLGRPVEAFF.

The CDR3 spells CASSILVNTEAFF. The CDR3 DNA follows: TGTGCCAGTAGTATCCTGGTGAACACTGAAGCTTTCTTT. The chain is built from TRBV19 and TRBJ1-1; D ambiguous. The germline V and J ends were trimmed by 3 bases and 0 bases, with 5 bases remaining between them. The CDR3 loop spans 13 amino acids. Germline CDR1 reads LNHDA; CDR2 reads SQIVND (reference sequence).

The chain uses TRBV7-2 and TRBJ2-3; 9 nucleotides line up with TRBD1. The germline gives CDR1 SGHTA, CDR2 FQGNSA. V was pared by 3 bases and J by 4 bases, with 2 bases of the junction left unmatched. This CDR3 region has 14 residues. The CDR3 sequence: CASSFTGGADTQYF. CDR3 in DNA: TGTGCCAGCAGCTTTACAGGGGGCGCAGATACGCAGTATTTT.

The chain has TRBV20-1 and TRBJ1-5; no definite D call. The V and J ends lost 3 bases and 3 bases respectively, with 12 bases between them. The CDR3 has 14 residues. Looked up from germline, CDR1 is DFQATT and CDR2 is SNEGSKA (reference sequence). CDR3 amino acids: CSASLGRINQPQHF. In DNA, the CDR3 is TGCAGTGCTAGTTTGGGCAGGATCAATCAGCCCCAGCATTTT.